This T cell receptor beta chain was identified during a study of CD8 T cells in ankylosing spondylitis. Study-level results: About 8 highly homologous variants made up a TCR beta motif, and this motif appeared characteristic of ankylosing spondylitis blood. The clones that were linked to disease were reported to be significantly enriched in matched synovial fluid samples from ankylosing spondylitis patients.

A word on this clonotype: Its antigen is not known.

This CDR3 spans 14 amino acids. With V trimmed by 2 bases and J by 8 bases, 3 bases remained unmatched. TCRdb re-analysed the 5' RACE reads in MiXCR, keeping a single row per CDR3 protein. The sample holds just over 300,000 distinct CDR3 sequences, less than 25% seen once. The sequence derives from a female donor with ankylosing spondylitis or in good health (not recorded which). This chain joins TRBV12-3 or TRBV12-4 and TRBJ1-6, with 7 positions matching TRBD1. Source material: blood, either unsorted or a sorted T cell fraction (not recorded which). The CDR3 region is CASSLTGEYSPLHF. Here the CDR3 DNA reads TGTGCCAGCAGTTTAACAGGGGAGTATTCACCCCTCCACTTT.